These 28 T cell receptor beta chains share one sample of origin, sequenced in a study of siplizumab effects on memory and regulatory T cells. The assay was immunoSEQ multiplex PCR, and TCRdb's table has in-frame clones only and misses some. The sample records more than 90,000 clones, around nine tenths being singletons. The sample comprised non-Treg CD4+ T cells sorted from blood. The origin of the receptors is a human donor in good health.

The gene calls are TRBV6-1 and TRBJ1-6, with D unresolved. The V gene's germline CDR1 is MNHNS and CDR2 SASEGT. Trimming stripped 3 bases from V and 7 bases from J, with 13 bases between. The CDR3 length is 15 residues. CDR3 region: CASSDSRLENSPLHF. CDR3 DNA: TGTGCCAGCAGTGATAGCAGGTTGGAGAATTCACCCCTCCACTTT.

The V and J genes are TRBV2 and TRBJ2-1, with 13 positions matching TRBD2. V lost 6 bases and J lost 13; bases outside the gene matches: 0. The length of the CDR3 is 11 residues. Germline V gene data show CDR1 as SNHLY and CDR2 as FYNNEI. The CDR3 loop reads CASRGLAGQFF. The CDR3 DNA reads TGTGCCAGCAGGGGACTAGCGGGACAGTTCTTC. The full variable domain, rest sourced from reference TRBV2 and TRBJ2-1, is EPEVTQTPSHQVTQMGQEVILRCVPISNHLYFYWYRQILGQKVEFLVSFYNNEISEKSEIFDDQFSVERPDGSNFTLKIRSTKLEDSAMYFCASRGLAGQFFGPGTRLTVL.

The CDR3 nucleotides are TGTGCCAGCAGCTTAGGAAGGGGCTATGGCTACACCTTC. Translated, it gives CASSLGRGYGYTF. This chain joins TRBV7-8 and TRBJ1-2, with D maybe TRBD1 (5 bases). This CDR3 is built from 13 residues. Germline lookup yields CDR1 SGHVS and CDR2 FQNEAQ. The V and J ends lost 1 base and 4 bases respectively, with 7 bases between them.

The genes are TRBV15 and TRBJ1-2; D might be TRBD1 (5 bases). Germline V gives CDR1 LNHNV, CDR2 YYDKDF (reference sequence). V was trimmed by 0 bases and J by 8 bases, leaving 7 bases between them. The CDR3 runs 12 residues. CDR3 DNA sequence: TGTGCCACCAGCAGAGAGGGGGTCGGCTACACCTTC. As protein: CATSREGVGYTF.

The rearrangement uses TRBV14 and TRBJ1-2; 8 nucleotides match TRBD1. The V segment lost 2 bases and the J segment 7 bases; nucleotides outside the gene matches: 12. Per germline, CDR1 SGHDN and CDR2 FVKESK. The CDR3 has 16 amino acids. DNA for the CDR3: TGTGCCAGCAGCCAATTTGACGGGGCAGGGGGCAGTGGCTACACCTTC. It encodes CASSQFDGAGGSGYTF.

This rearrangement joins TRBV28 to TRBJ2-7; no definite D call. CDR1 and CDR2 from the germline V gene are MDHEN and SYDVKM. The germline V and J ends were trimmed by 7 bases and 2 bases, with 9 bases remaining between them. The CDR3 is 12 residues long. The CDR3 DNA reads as TGTGCCAGCATTTCGACTGCCTACGAGCAGTACTTC. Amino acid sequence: CASISTAYEQYF.

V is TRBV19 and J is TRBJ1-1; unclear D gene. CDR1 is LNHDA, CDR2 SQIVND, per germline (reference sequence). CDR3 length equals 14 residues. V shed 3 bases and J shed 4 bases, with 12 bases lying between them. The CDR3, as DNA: TGTGCCAGTAGTATCCGCAGGACCAGCACTGAAGCTTTCTTT. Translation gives CASSIRRTSTEAFF.

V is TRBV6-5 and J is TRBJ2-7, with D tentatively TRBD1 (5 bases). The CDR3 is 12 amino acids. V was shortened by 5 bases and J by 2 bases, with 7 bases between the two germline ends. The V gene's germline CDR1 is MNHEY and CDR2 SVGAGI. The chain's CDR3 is CASSQGTYEQYF. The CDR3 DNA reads TGTGCCAGCAGTCAGGGAACCTACGAGCAGTACTTC.

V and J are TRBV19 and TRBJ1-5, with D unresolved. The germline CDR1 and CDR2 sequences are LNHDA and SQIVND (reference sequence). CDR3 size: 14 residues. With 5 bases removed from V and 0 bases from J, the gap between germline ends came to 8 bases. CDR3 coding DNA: TGTGCCAGTAGTTCGATGAATAGCAATCAGCCCCAGCATTTT. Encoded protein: CASSSMNSNQPQHF. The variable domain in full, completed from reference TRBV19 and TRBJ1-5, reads DGGITQSPKYLFRKEGQNVTLSCEQNLNHDAMYWYRQDPGQGLRLIYYSQIVNDFQKGDIAEGYSVSREKKESFPLTVTSAQKNPTAFYLCASSSMNSNQPQHFGDGTRLSIL.

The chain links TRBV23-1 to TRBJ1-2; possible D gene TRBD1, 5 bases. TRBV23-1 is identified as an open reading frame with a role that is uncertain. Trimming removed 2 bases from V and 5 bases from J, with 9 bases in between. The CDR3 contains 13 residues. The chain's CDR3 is CASSQGGRYGYTF. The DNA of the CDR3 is TGCGCCAGCAGTCAAGGGGGACGGTATGGCTACACCTTC.

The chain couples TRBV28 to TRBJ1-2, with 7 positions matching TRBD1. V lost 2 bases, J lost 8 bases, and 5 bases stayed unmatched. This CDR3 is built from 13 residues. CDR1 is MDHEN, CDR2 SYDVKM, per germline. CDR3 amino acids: CASSLGQGGGYTF. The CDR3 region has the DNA TGTGCCAGCAGTTTAGGGCAGGGGGGAGGCTACACCTTC.

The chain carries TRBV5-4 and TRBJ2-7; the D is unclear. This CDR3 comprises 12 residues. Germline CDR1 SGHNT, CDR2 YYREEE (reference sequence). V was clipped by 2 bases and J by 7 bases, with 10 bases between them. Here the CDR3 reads CASSLGLGEQYF. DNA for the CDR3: TGTGCCAGCAGCTTAGGATTAGGGGAGCAGTACTTC. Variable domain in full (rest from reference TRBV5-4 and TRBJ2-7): ETGVTQSPTHLIKTRGQQVTLRCSSQSGHNTVSWYQQALGQGPQFIFQYYREEENGRGNFPPRFSGLQFPNYSSELNVNALELDDSALYLCASSLGLGEQYFGPGTRLTVT.

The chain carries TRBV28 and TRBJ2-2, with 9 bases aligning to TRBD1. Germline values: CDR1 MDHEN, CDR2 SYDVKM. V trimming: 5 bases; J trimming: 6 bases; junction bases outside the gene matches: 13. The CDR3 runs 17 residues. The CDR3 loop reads CASSQIHWTGAAGELFF. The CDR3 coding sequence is TGTGCCAGCAGTCAGATCCACTGGACAGGGGCCGCCGGGGAGCTGTTTTTT.

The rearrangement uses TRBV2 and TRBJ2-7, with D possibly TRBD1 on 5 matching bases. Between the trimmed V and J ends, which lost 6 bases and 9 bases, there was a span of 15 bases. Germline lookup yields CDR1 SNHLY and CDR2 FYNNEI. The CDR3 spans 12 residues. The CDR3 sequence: CASRATDTGQYF. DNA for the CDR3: TGTGCCAGCAGGGCGACCGACACAGGGCAGTACTTC.

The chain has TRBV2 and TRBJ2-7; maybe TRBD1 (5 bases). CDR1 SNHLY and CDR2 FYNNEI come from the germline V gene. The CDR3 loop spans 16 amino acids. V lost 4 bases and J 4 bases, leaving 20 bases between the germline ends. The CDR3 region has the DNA TGTGCCAGCAGTGGTGCCGGACACAGGATAGATTACGAGCAGTACTTC. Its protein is CASSGAGHRIDYEQYF.

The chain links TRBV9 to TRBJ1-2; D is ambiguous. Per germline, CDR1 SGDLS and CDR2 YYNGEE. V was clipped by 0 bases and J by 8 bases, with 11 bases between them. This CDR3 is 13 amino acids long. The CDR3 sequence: CASSVGSGEGYTF. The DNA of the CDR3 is TGTGCCAGCAGCGTAGGTAGCGGGGAAGGCTACACCTTC.

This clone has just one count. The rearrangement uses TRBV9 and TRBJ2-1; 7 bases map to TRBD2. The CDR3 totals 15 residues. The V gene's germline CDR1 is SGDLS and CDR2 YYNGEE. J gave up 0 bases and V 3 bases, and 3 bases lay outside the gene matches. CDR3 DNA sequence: TGTGCCAGCAGCGAGTCTAGCGGCTCCTACAATGAGCAGTTCTTC. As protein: CASSESSGSYNEQFF.

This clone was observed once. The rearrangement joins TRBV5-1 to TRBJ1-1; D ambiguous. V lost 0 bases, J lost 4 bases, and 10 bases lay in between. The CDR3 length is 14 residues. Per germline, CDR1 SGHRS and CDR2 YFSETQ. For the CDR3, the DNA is TGCGCCAGCAGCTTGGGAGCGGGTTTCACTGAAGCTTTCTTT. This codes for CASSLGAGFTEAFF.

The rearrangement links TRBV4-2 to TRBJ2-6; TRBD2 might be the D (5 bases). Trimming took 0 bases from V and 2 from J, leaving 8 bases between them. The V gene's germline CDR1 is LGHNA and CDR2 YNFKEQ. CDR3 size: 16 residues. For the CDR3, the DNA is TGTGCCAGCAGCCAAGAGAAGGGAGCTGGGGCCAACGTCCTGACTTTC. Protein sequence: CASSQEKGAGANVLTF.

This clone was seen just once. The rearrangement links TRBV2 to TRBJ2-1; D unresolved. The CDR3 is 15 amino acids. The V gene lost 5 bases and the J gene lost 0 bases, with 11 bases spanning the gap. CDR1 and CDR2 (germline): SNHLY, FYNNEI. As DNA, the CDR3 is TGTGCCAGCAGTTCTACTCGGAGCTCCTACAATGAGCAGTTCTTC. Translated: CASSSTRSSYNEQFF.

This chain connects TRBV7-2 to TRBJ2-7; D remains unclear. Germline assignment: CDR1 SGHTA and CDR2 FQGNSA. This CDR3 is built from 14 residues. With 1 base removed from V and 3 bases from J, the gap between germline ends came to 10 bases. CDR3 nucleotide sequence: TGTGCCAGCAGCTTAGAAGTAGGGAACTACGAGCAGTACTTC. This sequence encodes CASSLEVGNYEQYF.

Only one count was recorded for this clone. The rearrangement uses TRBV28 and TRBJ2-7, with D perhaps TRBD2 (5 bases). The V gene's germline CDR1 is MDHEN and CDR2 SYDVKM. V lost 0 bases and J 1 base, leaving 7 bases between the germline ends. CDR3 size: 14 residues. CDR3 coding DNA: TGTGCCAGCAGTTTATGGGGAGAGTCCTACGAGCAGTACTTC. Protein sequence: CASSLWGESYEQYF.

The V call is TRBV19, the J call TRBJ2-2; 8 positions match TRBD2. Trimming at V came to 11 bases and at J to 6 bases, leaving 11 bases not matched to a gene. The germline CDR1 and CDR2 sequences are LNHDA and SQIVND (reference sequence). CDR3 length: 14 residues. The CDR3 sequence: CAGSYSGGSGELFF. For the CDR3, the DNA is TGTGCCGGATCTTATTCGGGGGGGTCCGGGGAGCTGTTTTTT.

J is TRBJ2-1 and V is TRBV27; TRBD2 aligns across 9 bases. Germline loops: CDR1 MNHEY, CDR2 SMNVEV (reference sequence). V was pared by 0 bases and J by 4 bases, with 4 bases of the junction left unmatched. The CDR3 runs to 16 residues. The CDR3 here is CASSLSWAGGYNEQFF. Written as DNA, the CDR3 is TGTGCCAGCAGTTTATCGTGGGCGGGAGGGTACAATGAGCAGTTCTTC.

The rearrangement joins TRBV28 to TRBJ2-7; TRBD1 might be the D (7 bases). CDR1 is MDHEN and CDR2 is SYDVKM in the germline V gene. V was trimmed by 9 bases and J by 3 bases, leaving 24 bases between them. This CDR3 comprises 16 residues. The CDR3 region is CASNRQGGPRIYEQYF. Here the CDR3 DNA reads TGTGCCAGTAATAGACAGGGAGGTCCCCGCATCTACGAGCAGTACTTC. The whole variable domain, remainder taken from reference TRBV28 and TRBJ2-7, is DVKVTQSSRYLVKRTGEKVFLECVQDMDHENMFWYRQDPGLGLRLIYFSYDVKMKEKGDIPEGYSVSREKKERFSLILESASTNQTSMYLCASNRQGGPRIYEQYFGPGTRLTVT.

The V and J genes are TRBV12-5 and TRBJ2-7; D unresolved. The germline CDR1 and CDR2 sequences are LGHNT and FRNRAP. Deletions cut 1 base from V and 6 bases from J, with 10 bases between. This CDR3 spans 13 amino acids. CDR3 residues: CASGLDSVGEQYF. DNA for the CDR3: TGTGCTAGTGGTTTGGACAGTGTGGGCGAGCAGTACTTC. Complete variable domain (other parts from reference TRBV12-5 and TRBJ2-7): DARVTQTPRHKVTEMGQEVTMRCQPILGHNTVFWYRQTMMQGLELLAYFRNRAPLDDSGMPKDRFSAEMPDATLATLKIQPSEPRDSAVYFCASGLDSVGEQYFGPGTRLTVT.

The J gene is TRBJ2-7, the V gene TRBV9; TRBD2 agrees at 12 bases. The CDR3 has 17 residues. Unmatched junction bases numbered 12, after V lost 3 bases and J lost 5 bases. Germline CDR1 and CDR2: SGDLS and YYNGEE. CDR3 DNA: TGTGCCAGCAGCGCAGGACTCCACGGACTAGCGGGAAACGAGCAGTACTTC. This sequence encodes CASSAGLHGLAGNEQYF.

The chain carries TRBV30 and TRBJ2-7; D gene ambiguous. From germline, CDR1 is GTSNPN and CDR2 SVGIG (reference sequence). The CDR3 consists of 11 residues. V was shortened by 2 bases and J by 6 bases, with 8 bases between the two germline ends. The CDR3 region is CAWSFSPEQYF. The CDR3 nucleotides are TGTGCCTGGAGTTTTTCCCCCGAGCAGTACTTC.